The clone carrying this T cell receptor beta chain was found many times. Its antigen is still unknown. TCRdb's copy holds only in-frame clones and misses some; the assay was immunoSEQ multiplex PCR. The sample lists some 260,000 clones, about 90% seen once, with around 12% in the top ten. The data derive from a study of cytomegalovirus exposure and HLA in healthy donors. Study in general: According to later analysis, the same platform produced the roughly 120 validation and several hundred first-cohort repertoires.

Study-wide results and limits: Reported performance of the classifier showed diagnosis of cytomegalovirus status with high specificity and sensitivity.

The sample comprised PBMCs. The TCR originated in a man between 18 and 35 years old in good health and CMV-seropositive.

The CDR3 here is CASSYGESGELFF. The CDR3 DNA is TGTGCCAGCAGTTACGGGGAGTCCGGGGAGCTGTTTTTT. The chain recombines TRBV6-6 with TRBJ2-2, with TRBD2 as a possible D gene (5 bases). V was trimmed by 2 bases and J by 6 bases, leaving 7 bases between them. Germline V lookup: CDR1 MNHNY, CDR2 SVGAGI (reference sequence). The CDR3 runs 13 residues.